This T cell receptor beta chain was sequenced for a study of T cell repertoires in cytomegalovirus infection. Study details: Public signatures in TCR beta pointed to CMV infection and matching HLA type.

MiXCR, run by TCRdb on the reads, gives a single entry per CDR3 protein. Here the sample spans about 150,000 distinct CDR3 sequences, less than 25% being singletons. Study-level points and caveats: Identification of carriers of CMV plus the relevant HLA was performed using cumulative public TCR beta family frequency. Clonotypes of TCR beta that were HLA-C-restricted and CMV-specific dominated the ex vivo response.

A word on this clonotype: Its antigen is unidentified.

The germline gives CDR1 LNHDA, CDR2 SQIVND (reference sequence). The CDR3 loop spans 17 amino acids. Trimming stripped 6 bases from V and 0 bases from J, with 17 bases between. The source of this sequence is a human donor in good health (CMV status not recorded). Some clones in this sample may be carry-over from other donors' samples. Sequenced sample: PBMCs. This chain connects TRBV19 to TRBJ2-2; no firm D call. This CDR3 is CASSMAEGRTNTGELFF. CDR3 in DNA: TGTGCCAGTAGCATGGCTGAAGGCCGCACGAACACCGGGGAGCTGTTTTTT.